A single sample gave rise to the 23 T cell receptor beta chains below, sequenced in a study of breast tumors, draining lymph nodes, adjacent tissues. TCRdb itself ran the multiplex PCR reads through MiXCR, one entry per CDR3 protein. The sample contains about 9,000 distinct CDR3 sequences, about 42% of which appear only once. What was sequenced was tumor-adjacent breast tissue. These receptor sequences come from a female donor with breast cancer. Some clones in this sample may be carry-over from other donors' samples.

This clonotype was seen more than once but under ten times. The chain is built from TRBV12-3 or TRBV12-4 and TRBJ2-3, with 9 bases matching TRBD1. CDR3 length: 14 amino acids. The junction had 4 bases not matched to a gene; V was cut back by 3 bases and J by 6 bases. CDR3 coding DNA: TGTGCCAGCAGTTTGGGGACAGGGTCCGATACGCAGTATTTT. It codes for CASSLGTGSDTQYF.

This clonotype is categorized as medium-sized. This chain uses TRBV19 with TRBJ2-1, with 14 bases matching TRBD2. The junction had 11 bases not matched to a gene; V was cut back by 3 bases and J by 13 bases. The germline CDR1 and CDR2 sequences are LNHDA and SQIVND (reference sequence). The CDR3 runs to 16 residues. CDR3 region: CASSIARGLAGASQFF. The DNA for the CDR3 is TGTGCCAGTAGTATCGCGAGGGGACTAGCGGGAGCGTCACAGTTCTTC. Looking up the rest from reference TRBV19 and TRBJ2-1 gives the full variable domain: DGGITQSPKYLFRKEGQNVTLSCEQNLNHDAMYWYRQDPGQGLRLIYYSQIVNDFQKGDIAEGYSVSREKKESFPLTVTSAQKNPTAFYLCASSIARGLAGASQFFGPGTRLTVL.

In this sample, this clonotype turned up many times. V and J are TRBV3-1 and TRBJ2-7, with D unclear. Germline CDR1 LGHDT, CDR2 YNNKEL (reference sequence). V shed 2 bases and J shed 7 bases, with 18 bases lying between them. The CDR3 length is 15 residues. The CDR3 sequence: CASSQRGPVPLEQYF. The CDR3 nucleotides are TGTGCCAGCAGCCAAAGAGGCCCCGTCCCCTTGGAGCAGTACTTC.

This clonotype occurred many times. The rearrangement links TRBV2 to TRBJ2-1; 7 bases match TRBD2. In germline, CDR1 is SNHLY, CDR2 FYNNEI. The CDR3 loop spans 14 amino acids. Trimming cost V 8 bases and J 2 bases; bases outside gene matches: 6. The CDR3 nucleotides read TGTGCCAGCTCTCCAAGCGGGACCTACAATGAGCAGTTCTTC. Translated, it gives CASSPSGTYNEQFF.

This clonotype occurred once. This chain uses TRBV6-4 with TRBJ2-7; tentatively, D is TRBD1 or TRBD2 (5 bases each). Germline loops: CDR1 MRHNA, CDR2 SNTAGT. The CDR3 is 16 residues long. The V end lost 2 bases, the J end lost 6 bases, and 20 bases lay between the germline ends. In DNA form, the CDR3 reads TGTGCCAGCAGTGACCCGTCTCCTGGGACGCCGTTCGAGCAGTACTTC. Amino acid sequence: CASSDPSPGTPFEQYF.

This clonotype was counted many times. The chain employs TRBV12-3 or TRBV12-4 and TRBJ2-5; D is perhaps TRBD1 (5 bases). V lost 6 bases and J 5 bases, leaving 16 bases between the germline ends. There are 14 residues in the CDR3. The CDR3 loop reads CASRSGSDLETQYF. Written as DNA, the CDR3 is TGTGCCAGCAGGTCAGGGTCCGACCTTGAGACCCAGTACTTC.

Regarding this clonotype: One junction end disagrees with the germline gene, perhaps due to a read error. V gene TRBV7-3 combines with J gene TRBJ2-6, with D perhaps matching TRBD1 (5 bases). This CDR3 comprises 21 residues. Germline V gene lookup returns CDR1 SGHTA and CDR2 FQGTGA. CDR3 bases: TGTGCCAGCAGCTTAGACCCCCCCCTCCATCCTCGGTACTCTGGGGCCACCGTCCTGACTTTC. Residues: CASSLDPPLHPRYSGATVLTF.

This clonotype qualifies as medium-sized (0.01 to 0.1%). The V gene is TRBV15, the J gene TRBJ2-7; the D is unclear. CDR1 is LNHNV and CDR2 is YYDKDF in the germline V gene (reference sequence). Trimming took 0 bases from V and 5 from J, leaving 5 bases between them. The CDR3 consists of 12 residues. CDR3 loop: CATSRDWDEQYF. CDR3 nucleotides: TGTGCCACCAGCAGAGATTGGGACGAGCAGTACTTC.

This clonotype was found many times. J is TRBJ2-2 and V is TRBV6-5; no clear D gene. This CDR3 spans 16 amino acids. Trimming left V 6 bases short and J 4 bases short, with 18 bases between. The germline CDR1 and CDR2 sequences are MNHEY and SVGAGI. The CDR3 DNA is TGTGCCAGCAGGCCCCGGCCAGACGCGAGCACCGGGGAGCTGTTTTTT. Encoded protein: CASRPRPDASTGELFF.

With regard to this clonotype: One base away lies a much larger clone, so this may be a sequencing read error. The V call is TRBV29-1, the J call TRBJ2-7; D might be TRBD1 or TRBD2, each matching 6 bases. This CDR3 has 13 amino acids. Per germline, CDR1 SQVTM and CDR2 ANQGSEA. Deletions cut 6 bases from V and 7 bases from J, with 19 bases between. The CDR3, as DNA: TGCAGCGTCGTGCGGGACACCTGTCCAGAGCAGTACTTC. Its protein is CSVVRDTCPEQYF.

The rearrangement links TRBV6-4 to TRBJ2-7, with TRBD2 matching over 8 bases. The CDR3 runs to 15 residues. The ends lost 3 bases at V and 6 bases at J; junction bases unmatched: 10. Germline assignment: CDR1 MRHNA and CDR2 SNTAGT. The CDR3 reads CASSEGTRDRAEQYF. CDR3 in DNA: TGTGCCAGCAGTGAAGGGACTAGAGATAGGGCCGAGCAGTACTTC.

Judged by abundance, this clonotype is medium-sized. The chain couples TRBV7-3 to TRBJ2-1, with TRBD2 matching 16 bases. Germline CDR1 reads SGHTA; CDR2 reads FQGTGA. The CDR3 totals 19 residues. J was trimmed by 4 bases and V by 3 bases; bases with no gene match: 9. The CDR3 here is CASSFSGLAGGLGYNEQFF. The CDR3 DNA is TGTGCCAGCAGCTTCTCGGGACTAGCGGGAGGGCTTGGTTACAATGAGCAGTTCTTC.

The CDR3 nucleotides are TGCAGTGCTATTAGCGGGGGGGCATCGTTCAATGAGCAGTTCTTC. Translating gives CSAISGGASFNEQFF. This sequence joins TRBV20-1 and TRBJ2-1, with 11 bases identical to TRBD2. From germline, CDR1 is DFQATT and CDR2 SNEGSKA (reference sequence). The CDR3 is 15 amino acids. Losses at the gene ends were 4 bases for V and 6 bases for J; bases not matched to a gene: 8.

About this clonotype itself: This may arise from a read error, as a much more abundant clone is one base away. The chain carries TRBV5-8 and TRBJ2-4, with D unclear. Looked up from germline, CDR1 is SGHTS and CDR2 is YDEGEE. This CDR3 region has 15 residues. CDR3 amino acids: CANSLFIGPKNIQYF. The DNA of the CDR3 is TGTGCCAACAGCTTGTTCATTGGGCCCAAAAACATTCAGTACTTC.

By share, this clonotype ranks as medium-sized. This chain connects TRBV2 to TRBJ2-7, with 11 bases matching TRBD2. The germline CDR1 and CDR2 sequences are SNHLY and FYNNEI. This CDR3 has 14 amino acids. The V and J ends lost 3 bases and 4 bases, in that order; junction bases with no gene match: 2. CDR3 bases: TGTGCCAGCAGTGAGTCTAGCGGGAGGTACGAGCAGTACTTC. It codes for CASSESSGRYEQYF.

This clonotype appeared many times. The CDR3 DNA is TGTGCCAGCAGTTGGACAGCCCGGGGCTCCTACGAGCAGTACTTC. This sequence encodes CASSWTARGSYEQYF. The chain has TRBV28 and TRBJ2-7; maybe TRBD1 (6 bases). The V end was cut by 4 bases, the J end by 0 bases, with 13 bases between. Germline CDR1 MDHEN, CDR2 SYDVKM. The CDR3 is 15 amino acids.

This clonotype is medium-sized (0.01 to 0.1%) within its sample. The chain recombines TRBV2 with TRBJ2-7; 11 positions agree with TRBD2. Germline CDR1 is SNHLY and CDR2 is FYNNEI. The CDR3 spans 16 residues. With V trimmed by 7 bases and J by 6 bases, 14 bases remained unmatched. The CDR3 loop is CASMGVLAGVVSEQYF. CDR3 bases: TGTGCCAGCATGGGGGTACTAGCGGGAGTAGTAAGCGAGCAGTACTTC.

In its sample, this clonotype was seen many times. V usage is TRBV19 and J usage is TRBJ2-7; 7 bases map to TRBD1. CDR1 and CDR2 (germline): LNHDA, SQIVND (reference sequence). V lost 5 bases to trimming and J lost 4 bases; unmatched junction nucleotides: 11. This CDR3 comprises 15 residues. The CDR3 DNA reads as TGTGCCAGTAGTGTCGGGACAGCCGATTTTTACGAGCAGTACTTC. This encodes CASSVGTADFYEQYF.

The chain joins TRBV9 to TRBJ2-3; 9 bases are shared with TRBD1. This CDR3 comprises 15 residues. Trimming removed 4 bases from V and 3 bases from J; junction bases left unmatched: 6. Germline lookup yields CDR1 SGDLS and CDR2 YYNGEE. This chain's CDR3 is CASSTRDRETDTQYF. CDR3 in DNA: TGTGCCAGCAGCACCCGGGACAGGGAAACAGATACGCAGTATTTT.

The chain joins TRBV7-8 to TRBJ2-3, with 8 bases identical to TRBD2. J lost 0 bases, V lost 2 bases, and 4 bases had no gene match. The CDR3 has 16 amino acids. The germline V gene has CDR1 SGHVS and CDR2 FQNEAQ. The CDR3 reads CASSLIAGLSTDTQYF. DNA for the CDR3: TGTGCCAGCAGCTTAATAGCGGGATTGAGCACAGATACGCAGTATTTT.

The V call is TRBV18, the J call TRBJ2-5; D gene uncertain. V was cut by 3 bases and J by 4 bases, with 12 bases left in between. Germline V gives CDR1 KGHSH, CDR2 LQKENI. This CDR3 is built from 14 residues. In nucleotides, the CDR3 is TGTGCCAGCTCACCTACTTCCCGGAGAGAGACCCAGTACTTC. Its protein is CASSPTSRRETQYF.

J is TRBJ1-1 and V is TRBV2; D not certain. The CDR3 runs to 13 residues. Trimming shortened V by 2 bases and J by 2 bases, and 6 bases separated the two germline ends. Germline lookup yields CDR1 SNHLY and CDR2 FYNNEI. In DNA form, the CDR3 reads TGTGCCAGCAGTGAACTGGAAAACACTGAAGCTTTCTTT. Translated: CASSELENTEAFF.

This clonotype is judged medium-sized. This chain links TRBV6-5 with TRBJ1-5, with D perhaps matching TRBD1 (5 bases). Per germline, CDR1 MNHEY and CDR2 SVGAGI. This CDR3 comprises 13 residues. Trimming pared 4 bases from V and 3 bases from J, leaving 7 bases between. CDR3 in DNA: TGTGCCAGCAGTTTGGGACTCAATCAGCCCCAGCATTTT. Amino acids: CASSLGLNQPQHF.